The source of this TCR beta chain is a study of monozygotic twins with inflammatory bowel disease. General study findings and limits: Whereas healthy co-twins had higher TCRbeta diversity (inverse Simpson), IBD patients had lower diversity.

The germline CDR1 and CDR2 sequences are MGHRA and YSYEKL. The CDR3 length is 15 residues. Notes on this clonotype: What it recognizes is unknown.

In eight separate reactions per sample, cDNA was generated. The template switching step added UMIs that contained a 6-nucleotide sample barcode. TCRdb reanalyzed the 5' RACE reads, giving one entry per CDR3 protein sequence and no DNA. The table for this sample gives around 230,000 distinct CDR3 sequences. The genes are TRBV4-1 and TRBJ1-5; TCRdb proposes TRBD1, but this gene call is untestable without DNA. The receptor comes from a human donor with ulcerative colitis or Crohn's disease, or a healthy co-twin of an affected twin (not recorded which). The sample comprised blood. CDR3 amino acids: CASSQEGQVNQPQHF.